This T cell receptor beta chain was recorded in a study of T cell responses to AZD1222 COVID-19 vaccine. Study conclusions and caveats: Within unmutated variant regions lay the reported targets of nearly half of spike-specific TCRs.

As concerns this clone: The antigen is undetermined.

Losses at the gene ends were 3 bases for V and 3 bases for J; bases not matched to a gene: 5. This CDR3 region has 16 residues. In germline, CDR1 is SGHRS, CDR2 YFSETQ. Sequenced by immunoSEQ multiplex PCR; TCRdb stores in-frame clones only, minus some. The sample lists 85,000 to 110,000 clones; 88% were seen once. The sequencing here drew on peripheral blood, taken on day 0 of AZD1222 vaccination. The chain is built from TRBV5-1 and TRBJ2-3; TRBD2 matches 12 bases. The clonotype originates from an adult in good health. The CDR3 region is CASSSRLAGDTDTQYF. The CDR3 coding sequence is TGCGCCAGCAGCTCCCGACTAGCGGGAGATACAGATACGCAGTATTTT.